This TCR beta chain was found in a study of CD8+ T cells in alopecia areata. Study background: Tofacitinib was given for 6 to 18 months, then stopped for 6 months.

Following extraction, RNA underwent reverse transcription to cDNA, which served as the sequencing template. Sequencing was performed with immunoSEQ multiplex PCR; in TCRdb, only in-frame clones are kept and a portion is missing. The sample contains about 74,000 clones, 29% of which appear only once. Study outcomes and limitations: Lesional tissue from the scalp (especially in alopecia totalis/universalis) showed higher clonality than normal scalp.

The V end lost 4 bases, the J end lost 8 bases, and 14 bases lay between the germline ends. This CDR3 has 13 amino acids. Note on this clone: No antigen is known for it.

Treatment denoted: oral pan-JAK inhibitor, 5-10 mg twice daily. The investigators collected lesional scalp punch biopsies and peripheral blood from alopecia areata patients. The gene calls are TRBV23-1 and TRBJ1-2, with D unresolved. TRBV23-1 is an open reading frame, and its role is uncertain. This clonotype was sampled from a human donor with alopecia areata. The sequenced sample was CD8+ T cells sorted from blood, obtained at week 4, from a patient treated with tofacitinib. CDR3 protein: CASSRGGQVGYTF. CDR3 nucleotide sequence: TGCGCCAGCAGTCGCGGCGGCCAGGTCGGCTACACCTTC.